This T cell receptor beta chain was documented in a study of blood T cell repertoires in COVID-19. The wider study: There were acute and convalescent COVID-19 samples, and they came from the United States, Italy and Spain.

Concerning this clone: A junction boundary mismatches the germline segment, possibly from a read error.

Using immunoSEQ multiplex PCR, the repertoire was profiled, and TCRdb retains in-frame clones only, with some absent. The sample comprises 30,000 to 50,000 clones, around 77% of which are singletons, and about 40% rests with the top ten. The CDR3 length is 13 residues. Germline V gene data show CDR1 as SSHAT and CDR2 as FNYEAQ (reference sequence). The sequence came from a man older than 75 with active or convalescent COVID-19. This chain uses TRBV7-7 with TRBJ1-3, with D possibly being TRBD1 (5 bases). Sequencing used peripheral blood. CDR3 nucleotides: TGTGCTAGCAGCTTAAATAAGGGGAACACCATATATTTT. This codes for CASSLNKGNTIYF.